The 27 T cell receptor beta chains presented below share a single source sample, sequenced in a study of long-term antiretroviral therapy in people with HIV. The libraries were made with immunoSEQ v3.0 at survey level. Some clones are missing from TCRdb's copy, which holds only in-frame ones; the method was immunoSEQ multiplex PCR. Among 25,000 to 35,000 clones listed, approximately 85% were seen once. The input for sequencing was unsorted PBMCs, taken 2.9 years after starting antiretroviral therapy. All receptors derive from a man between 50 and 59 years old with HIV.

The chain uses TRBV5-6 and TRBJ2-5, with D possibly TRBD1 on 5 matching bases. Deletions cut 3 bases from V and 5 bases from J, with 14 bases between. Germline V gene sequence: CDR1 SGHDT, CDR2 YYEEEE. The CDR3 length is 14 residues. This CDR3 is CASSSDTSGETQYF. The CDR3 coding sequence is TGTGCCAGCAGCTCGGACACGTCCGGCGAGACCCAGTACTTC.

This chain links TRBV2 with TRBJ1-4; perhaps TRBD1 as D (5 bases). V was clipped by 1 base and J by 7 bases, with 13 bases between them. The CDR3 contains 15 residues. Germline lookup yields CDR1 SNHLY and CDR2 FYNNEI. The CDR3 bases are TGTGCCAGCAGTGAAGTGGGAGTCGGGGCTGAAAAACTGTTTTTT. It specifies CASSEVGVGAEKLFF.

This chain uses TRBV18 with TRBJ1-1; TRBD1 aligns across 8 bases. This CDR3 spans 12 amino acids. Germline V gene data show CDR1 as KGHSH and CDR2 as LQKENI. Unmatched junction bases numbered 9, after V lost 8 bases and J lost 10 bases. The CDR3 region has the DNA TGTGCCAGCCTTGGGACAGGAAATGGAGCTTTCTTT. Its protein product is CASLGTGNGAFF.

This sequence joins TRBV5-6 and TRBJ2-3; TRBD2 is a possible D gene (5 bases). Trimming pared 0 bases from V and 0 bases from J, leaving 8 bases between. Germline V gene sequence: CDR1 SGHDT, CDR2 YYEEEE. This CDR3 comprises 15 residues. The CDR3 sequence is CASSLVGGSTDTQYF. The CDR3 coding sequence is TGTGCCAGCAGCTTGGTCGGCGGGAGCACAGATACGCAGTATTTT.

The chain uses TRBV11-2 and TRBJ2-2; 9 nucleotides agree with TRBD1. The germline V gene encodes CDR1 SGHAT and CDR2 FQNNGV. Trimming took 4 bases from V and 7 from J; bases not matched to a gene: 4. The CDR3 runs 14 residues. CDR3 loop: CASSWDRDSGELFF. The CDR3, as DNA: TGTGCCAGCAGCTGGGACAGGGATAGCGGGGAGCTGTTTTTT.

The genes are TRBV27 and TRBJ1-1; D is perhaps TRBD1 (5 bases). CDR3 length: 14 amino acids. Trimming shortened V by 5 bases and J by 8 bases, and 18 bases separated the two germline ends. CDR1 is MNHEY and CDR2 is SMNVEV in the germline V gene (reference sequence). The CDR3, as DNA: TGTGCCAGCAGTACCCGGGTCAAATCAGGGGAAGCTTTCTTT. Amino acids: CASSTRVKSGEAFF.

The chain couples TRBV11-3 to TRBJ2-2; D not certain. Trimming removed 3 bases at V and 3 bases at J, with 2 bases between. The CDR3 is 12 residues long. From germline, CDR1 is SGHNT and CDR2 YENEEA. CDR3 region: CASSFYTGELFF. The DNA for the CDR3 is TGTGCCAGCAGCTTCTACACCGGGGAGCTGTTTTTT.

The chain carries TRBV28 and TRBJ1-5, with 10 bases that match TRBD1. This CDR3 contains 19 residues. The germline V gene encodes CDR1 MDHEN and CDR2 SYDVKM. V lost 2 bases, J lost 2 bases, and 12 bases stayed unmatched. Written as DNA, the CDR3 is TGTGCCAGCAGTTTACCCCGGGACAGGGGTGTTGCGGGCAATCAGCCCCAGCATTTT. It translates to CASSLPRDRGVAGNQPQHF.

The CDR3: CASSLDPTGRFPLRYF. The CDR3, as DNA: TGCGCCAGCAGCTTGGATCCCACAGGGAGATTTCCCCTTAGGTACTTC. The chain carries TRBV5-1 and TRBJ2-7, with D possibly matching TRBD1 (6 bases). The germline V and J ends were trimmed by 0 bases and 12 bases, with 25 bases remaining between them. The germline V gene encodes CDR1 SGHRS and CDR2 YFSETQ. This CDR3 spans 16 amino acids.

This sequence joins TRBV2 and TRBJ2-3; 10 bases agree with TRBD2. The V segment lost 6 bases and the J segment 3 bases; nucleotides outside the gene matches: 6. Germline CDR1 SNHLY, CDR2 FYNNEI. The CDR3 has 15 residues. This chain's CDR3 is CASRPGLATTDTQYF. The CDR3 coding sequence is TGTGCCAGCAGACCGGGACTAGCGACGACAGATACGCAGTATTTT.

J is TRBJ2-5 and V is TRBV30; 7 bases align to TRBD2. The V gene's germline CDR1 is GTSNPN and CDR2 SVGIG (reference sequence). Losses at the gene ends were 3 bases for V and 1 base for J; bases not matched to a gene: 11. This CDR3 has 16 residues. In nucleotides, the CDR3 is TGTGCCTGGAGAAGCCTCGGGGGGACCCTCCAAGAGACCCAGTACTTC. It specifies CAWRSLGGTLQETQYF.

This clone was recorded a few times. The chain recombines TRBV10-1 with TRBJ2-1; a possible D gene is TRBD2 (6 bases). V shed 5 bases and J shed 9 bases, with 11 bases lying between them. The CDR3 spans 12 residues. Looked up from germline, CDR1 is WNHNN and CDR2 is SYGVQD (reference sequence). The CDR3 DNA reads TGCGCCAGCAGTCGGGCCGGGGGTGAGCAGTTCTTC. It is translated as CASSRAGGEQFF.

The V call is TRBV15, the J call TRBJ1-4; D might be TRBD1 (5 bases). CDR3 length: 16 residues. V dropped 3 bases and J dropped 0 bases, with 11 bases sitting between them. CDR1 LNHNV and CDR2 YYDKDF come from the germline V gene (reference sequence). This chain's CDR3 is CATSRGDRATNEKLFF. CDR3 nucleotides: TGTGCCACCAGCAGGGGGGACCGCGCAACTAATGAAAAACTGTTTTTT.

V is TRBV2 and J is TRBJ1-1; D unresolved. Germline lookup yields CDR1 SNHLY and CDR2 FYNNEI. V lost 5 bases and J lost 0, with 10 bases in between. The CDR3 covers 14 residues. DNA for the CDR3: TGTGCCAGCAGTTCGGGCCCTCTGAACACTGAAGCTTTCTTT. It specifies CASSSGPLNTEAFF.

The V call is TRBV20-1, the J call TRBJ2-2; D call uncertain. Trimming took off 6 bases at V and 9 bases at J, with 8 bases between the two ends. CDR3 length: 10 amino acids. Germline V gene data show CDR1 as DFQATT and CDR2 as SNEGSKA (reference sequence). The CDR3 here is CSADSRELFF. The CDR3 region has the DNA TGCAGTGCCGACTCGAGGGAGCTGTTTTTT.

The V and J genes are TRBV18 and TRBJ2-1, with D maybe TRBD2 (5 bases). V lost 0 bases and J 0 bases, leaving 9 bases between the germline ends. Germline V CDR1 and CDR2: KGHSH, LQKENI. The CDR3 loop spans 16 amino acids. CDR3 in amino acids: CASSPPGSGSYNEQFF. The CDR3 DNA sequence: TGTGCCAGCTCACCACCGGGCAGCGGCTCCTACAATGAGCAGTTCTTC.

This clone was counted once. V usage is TRBV5-1 and J usage is TRBJ2-5; no firm D call. Trimming took off 0 bases at V and 4 bases at J, with 7 bases between the two ends. The CDR3 runs to 13 residues. In germline, CDR1 is SGHRS, CDR2 YFSETQ. The CDR3 loop is CASSLGAGETQYF. DNA of the CDR3: TGCGCCAGCAGCTTGGGGGCAGGAGAGACCCAGTACTTC.

The chain joins TRBV11-2 to TRBJ2-3; D unclear. Germline V gene lookup returns CDR1 SGHAT and CDR2 FQNNGV. The CDR3 runs 16 residues. Trimming shortened V by 1 base and J by 1 base, and 12 bases separated the two germline ends. This CDR3 is CASSLGTLIGTDTQYF. The CDR3 DNA is TGTGCCAGCAGCTTAGGGACCTTAATCGGCACAGATACGCAGTATTTT.

V usage is TRBV7-3 and J usage is TRBJ1-2; 8 bases map to TRBD1. The CDR3 length is 14 residues. The trim removed 5 bases at V and 8 bases at J, leaving 10 bases unmatched. Germline V lookup: CDR1 SGHTA, CDR2 FQGTGA. CDR3 sequence: CASSPTAGGRGYTF. The CDR3 nucleotides read TGTGCCAGCAGCCCCACGGCAGGGGGCCGGGGCTACACCTTC.

The J gene is TRBJ2-1, the V gene TRBV4-3; 7 nucleotides line up with TRBD1. This CDR3 spans 16 amino acids. J lost 1 base, V lost 0 bases, and 3 bases had no gene match. Germline CDR1 and CDR2: LGHNA and YSLEER. CDR3 sequence: CASSQELTGSYNEQFF. DNA for the CDR3: TGCGCCAGCAGCCAAGAACTGACAGGGTCCTACAATGAGCAGTTCTTC.

This chain joins TRBV29-1 and TRBJ2-5, with TRBD1 matching over 7 bases. In germline, CDR1 is SQVTM, CDR2 ANQGSEA. This CDR3 is built from 14 residues. Losses at the gene ends were 5 bases for V and 1 base for J; bases not matched to a gene: 7. CDR3 nucleotides: TGCAGCGTTTCTAAGAACAGGGGCCAAGAGACCCAGTACTTC. The encoded protein is CSVSKNRGQETQYF.

This chain connects TRBV2 to TRBJ1-2, with D tentatively TRBD1 (5 bases). Germline CDR1 reads SNHLY; CDR2 reads FYNNEI. This CDR3 is built from 13 residues. Trimming removed 6 bases from V and 2 bases from J, with 10 bases in between. The CDR3 spells CASRPGQNYGYTF. In DNA, the CDR3 is TGTGCCAGCAGGCCGGGGCAGAACTATGGCTACACCTTC.

The chain carries TRBV7-8 and TRBJ2-5, with 13 bases lining up with TRBD2. The trim removed 3 bases at V and 3 bases at J, leaving 10 bases unmatched. Germline V gene lookup returns CDR1 SGHVS and CDR2 FQNEAQ. This CDR3 contains 18 residues. CDR3 loop: CASSFLTSGGPGEETQYF. CDR3 nucleotide sequence: TGTGCCAGCAGCTTCTTGACTAGCGGGGGGCCGGGGGAAGAGACCCAGTACTTC. Looking up the rest from reference TRBV7-8 and TRBJ2-5 gives the full variable domain: GAGVSQSPRYKVAKRGQDVALRCDPISGHVSLFWYQQALGQGPEFLTYFQNEAQLDKSGLPSDRFFAERPEGSVSTLKIQRTQQEDSAVYLCASSFLTSGGPGEETQYFGPGTRLLVL.

The chain is built from TRBV5-4 and TRBJ2-7; 8 bases map to TRBD1. The junction had 4 bases not matched to a gene; V was cut back by 0 bases and J by 5 bases. CDR1 is SGHNT and CDR2 is YYREEE in the germline V gene (reference sequence). The length of the CDR3 is 14 residues. The CDR3 here is CASSLGTGYDEQYF. CDR3 sequence (DNA): TGTGCCAGCAGCTTGGGGACAGGGTACGACGAGCAGTACTTC.

The chain employs TRBV5-1 and TRBJ2-5; no reliable D call. Germline-derived CDR1 and CDR2 are SGHRS and YFSETQ. The CDR3 consists of 12 residues. The V and J ends lost 8 bases and 1 base respectively, with 9 bases between them. The CDR3: CASSRTQETQYF. CDR3 sequence (DNA): TGCGCCAGTTCGAGAACCCAAGAGACCCAGTACTTC.

The chain couples TRBV7-9 to TRBJ1-1; TRBD1 matches at 7 bases. Germline-derived CDR1 and CDR2 are SEHNR and FQNEAQ (reference sequence). The CDR3 contains 14 residues. The trim removed 5 bases at V and 7 bases at J, leaving 10 bases unmatched. The CDR3 DNA reads as TGTGCCAGCAGCGTCTACCGGGACAGAAGTGAAGCTTTCTTT. It yields the protein CASSVYRDRSEAFF.

The J gene is TRBJ2-3, the V gene TRBV6-4; D ambiguous. The CDR3 contains 14 residues. CDR1 and CDR2 (germline): MRHNA, SNTAGT. The V end was cut by 3 bases, the J end by 1 base, with 8 bases between. The CDR3 loop reads CASSDMAGTDTQYF. DNA of the CDR3: TGTGCCAGCAGTGATATGGCAGGCACAGATACGCAGTATTTT.